One sample yielded the 28 T cell receptor beta chains listed below, sequenced in a study of OX40 agonist ivuxolimab in advanced cancers. Sequencing was performed with immunoSEQ multiplex PCR; in TCRdb, only in-frame clones are kept and a portion is missing. Of about 80,000 clones detected, 90% appear once; the ten largest clones hold 0.55% to 0.7%. Material: CD4+ or CD8+ T cells sorted from blood, obtained in a trial of the OX40 agonist ivuxolimab. These receptor sequences come from an adult with an advanced solid tumor such as melanoma, head and neck, liver or kidney cancer.

The chain joins TRBV28 to TRBJ2-5; 12 nucleotides align to TRBD2. The CDR3 has 16 residues. The germline CDR1 and CDR2 sequences are MDHEN and SYDVKM. V lost 4 bases and J lost 7; bases outside the gene matches: 10. In DNA form, the CDR3 reads TGTGCCAGCAGTTCACTCGCTAGCGGGGGGGATCGGACCCAGTACTTC. Protein product: CASSSLASGGDRTQYF.

CDR3 coding DNA: TGTGCCAGCAGTGAAAGGACAGGGGTTAACTATGGCTACACCTTC. The encoded protein is CASSERTGVNYGYTF. The chain has TRBV6-1 and TRBJ1-2; 9 bases map to TRBD1. The trim removed 2 bases at V and 1 base at J, leaving 2 bases unmatched. The CDR3 runs 15 residues. The V gene's germline CDR1 is MNHNS and CDR2 SASEGT.

This chain's CDR3 is CASSLWRGTDTQYF. The CDR3 DNA reads as TGTGCCAGCAGTTTATGGCGGGGCACAGATACGCAGTATTTT. The chain uses TRBV27 and TRBJ2-3, with a possible D match to TRBD2 (5 bases). V was cut by 1 base and J by 1 base, with 6 bases left in between. The CDR3 contains 14 residues. The V gene's germline CDR1 is MNHEY and CDR2 SMNVEV (reference sequence).

J is TRBJ2-7 and V is TRBV7-2, with D hard to call. The V end lost 3 bases, the J end lost 3 bases, and 12 bases lay between the germline ends. The length of the CDR3 is 14 residues. Germline V gene data show CDR1 as SGHTA and CDR2 as FQGNSA. The CDR3 loop is CASSFQIGNYEQYF. The CDR3 DNA follows: TGTGCCAGCAGCTTCCAAATCGGTAACTACGAGCAGTACTTC.

The chain is built from TRBV28 and TRBJ1-1; weak D call: TRBD1 (5 bases). Between the trimmed V and J ends, which lost 6 bases and 0 bases, there was a span of 8 bases. The CDR3 is made up of 13 amino acids. Germline CDR1 is MDHEN and CDR2 is SYDVKM. The CDR3 nucleotides read TGTGCCAGCAGGTGGACATTGAACACTGAAGCTTTCTTT. Translated: CASRWTLNTEAFF.

The rearrangement uses TRBV7-9 and TRBJ2-3; the D is unclear. The CDR3 loop spans 12 amino acids. With 4 bases removed from V and 4 bases from J, the gap between germline ends came to 6 bases. CDR1 SEHNR and CDR2 FQNEAQ come from the germline V gene (reference sequence). CDR3 nucleotide sequence: TGTGCCAGCAGCTCTGGTCCAGATACGCAGTATTTT. This translates into CASSSGPDTQYF.

V is TRBV7-2 and J is TRBJ2-1; 9 bases agree with TRBD1. The length of the CDR3 is 15 residues. Germline CDR1 and CDR2: SGHTA and FQGNSA. The trim removed 4 bases at V and 4 bases at J, leaving 5 bases unmatched. DNA of the CDR3: TGTGCCAGCAGCTCAACAGGGGGCCCATACAATGAGCAGTTCTTC. This gives the protein CASSSTGGPYNEQFF. Full variable domain (missing parts from reference TRBV7-2 and TRBJ2-1): GAGVSQSPSNKVTEKGKDVELRCDPISGHTALYWYRQSLGQGLEFLIYFQGNSAPDKSGLPSDRFSAERTGGSVSTLTIQRTQQEDSAVYLCASSSTGGPYNEQFFGPGTRLTVL.

The CDR3, as DNA: TGTGCCAGCAGCTCGCCCAGGGGGAACCGGACAGATACGCAGTATTTT. Protein product: CASSSPRGNRTDTQYF. The chain employs TRBV5-4 and TRBJ2-3; 7 nucleotides align to TRBD1. Germline V gives CDR1 SGHNT, CDR2 YYREEE (reference sequence). V lost 3 bases, J lost 3 bases, and 10 bases stayed unmatched. This CDR3 is 16 amino acids long.

The V and J genes are TRBV6-6 and TRBJ2-7; D is perhaps TRBD1 (6 bases). CDR3 size: 15 residues. The V gene's germline CDR1 is MNHNY and CDR2 SVGAGI (reference sequence). Trimming shortened V by 0 bases and J by 3 bases, and 12 bases separated the two germline ends. CDR3 bases: TGTGCCAGCAGTTACTCGGCAGGGGATGGCTACGAGCAGTACTTC. Its protein is CASSYSAGDGYEQYF.

V and J are TRBV7-2 and TRBJ2-5; perhaps TRBD2 as D (6 bases). The germline V gene encodes CDR1 SGHTA and CDR2 FQGNSA. The V and J ends lost 5 bases and 4 bases respectively, with 14 bases between them. The CDR3 extends over 14 amino acids. For the CDR3, the DNA is TGTGCCAGCAGCCCGGGGGTTTTGCGAGAGACCCAGTACTTC. Its translation: CASSPGVLRETQYF.

V gene TRBV2 combines with J gene TRBJ1-5; TRBD1 agrees at 7 bases. Trimming took 8 bases from V and 8 from J; bases not matched to a gene: 9. CDR1 and CDR2 (germline): SNHLY, FYNNEI. The CDR3 is made up of 13 amino acids. CDR3 nucleotides: TGTGCCAGCGCAGATGACAGGGCAAAGCCCCAGCATTTT. Encoded protein: CASADDRAKPQHF.

The chain recombines TRBV19 with TRBJ2-7, with 9 positions matching TRBD2. CDR1 and CDR2 from the germline V gene are LNHDA and SQIVND (reference sequence). Trimming cost V 5 bases and J 0 bases; bases outside gene matches: 5. CDR3 size: 15 residues. The CDR3 DNA follows: TGTGCCAGTAGTTCTGCGGGGGGGAGCTCCTACGAGCAGTACTTC. Translated, it gives CASSSAGGSSYEQYF. Based on the CDR3 plus reference TRBV19 and TRBJ2-7, the full variable domain is DGGITQSPKYLFRKEGQNVTLSCEQNLNHDAMYWYRQDPGQGLRLIYYSQIVNDFQKGDIAEGYSVSREKKESFPLTVTSAQKNPTAFYLCASSSAGGSSYEQYFGPGTRLTVT.

The chain links TRBV7-9 to TRBJ2-7; D might be TRBD1 (6 bases). V lost 5 bases and J lost 5, with 13 bases in between. The germline CDR1 and CDR2 sequences are SEHNR and FQNEAQ (reference sequence). This CDR3 has 13 amino acids. The CDR3 here is CASSVTGYNEQYF. CDR3 DNA: TGTGCCAGCAGCGTTACAGGGTACAACGAGCAGTACTTC.

This rearrangement joins TRBV5-1 to TRBJ2-3; D gene ambiguous. V gave up 0 bases and J gave up 5 bases, with 4 bases separating them. Germline CDR1 and CDR2: SGHRS and YFSETQ. CDR3 length equals 12 residues. CDR3 sequence reads: CASSLDRDTQYF. CDR3 bases: TGCGCCAGCAGCTTGGACAGAGATACGCAGTATTTT.

This clone was picked up one time. This rearrangement joins TRBV4-2 to TRBJ2-7; 11 nucleotides line up with TRBD2. V gave up 4 bases and J gave up 9 bases; unmatched junction bases: 11. The length of the CDR3 is 15 residues. CDR1 and CDR2 (germline): LGHNA, YNFKEQ. The CDR3 reads CASSPTSGGRGTQYF. The CDR3 DNA sequence: TGTGCCAGCAGCCCCACTAGCGGGGGCCGAGGGACGCAGTACTTC.

This clone was seen only once. This chain links TRBV2 with TRBJ2-7; 8 nucleotides align to TRBD1. V gave up 6 bases and J gave up 1 base; unmatched junction bases: 5. This CDR3 has 14 residues. CDR1 and CDR2 from the germline V gene are SNHLY and FYNNEI. DNA of the CDR3: TGTGCCAGCAGATCGGACAGGGCTTCCTACGAGCAGTACTTC. It yields the protein CASRSDRASYEQYF.

This clone came up once. The gene calls are TRBV5-4 and TRBJ2-5; D call uncertain. Germline CDR1 reads SGHNT; CDR2 reads YYREEE (reference sequence). Trimming removed 0 bases from V and 2 bases from J, with 8 bases in between. The CDR3 extends over 14 amino acids. CDR3 sequence reads: CASSLGTVQETQYF. The CDR3 DNA reads TGTGCCAGCAGCTTGGGTACAGTTCAAGAGACCCAGTACTTC.

This rearrangement joins TRBV4-3 to TRBJ1-2; 8 bases fit TRBD1. With 4 bases clipped from V and 4 bases from J, the junction kept 11 bases outside the gene matches. The germline V gene has CDR1 LGHNA and CDR2 YSLEER. This CDR3 comprises 16 residues. CDR3 region: CASSLLGQGAFYGYTF. In nucleotides, the CDR3 is TGCGCCAGCAGCCTCTTGGGGCAGGGGGCGTTCTATGGCTACACCTTC.

V gene TRBV6-6 combines with J gene TRBJ2-2; 11 positions agree with TRBD2. The CDR3 spans 15 residues. The germline V gene has CDR1 MNHNY and CDR2 SVGAGI (reference sequence). V shed 0 bases, J shed 6 bases, and the junction held 0 bases outside the gene matches. The CDR3 coding sequence is TGTGCCAGCAGTTACTCTAGCGGGAGGGCCGGGGAGCTGTTTTTT. Its translation: CASSYSSGRAGELFF.

V usage is TRBV28 and J usage is TRBJ1-1; the D gene is possibly TRBD1 (5 bases). Between the trimmed V and J ends, which lost 2 bases and 5 bases, there was a span of 15 bases. This CDR3 has 15 amino acids. Per germline, CDR1 MDHEN and CDR2 SYDVKM. The CDR3: CASSLEGQGGTEAFF. CDR3 in DNA: TGTGCCAGCAGTTTAGAGGGGCAGGGTGGGACTGAAGCTTTCTTT.

The chain combines TRBV6-6 with TRBJ2-1, with D maybe TRBD2 (6 bases). V was shortened by 5 bases and J by 6 bases, with 14 bases between the two germline ends. This CDR3 is built from 14 residues. Germline V gene lookup returns CDR1 MNHNY and CDR2 SVGAGI (reference sequence). The chain's CDR3 is CASSLPGSGNEQFF. The CDR3 coding sequence is TGTGCCAGCAGTCTCCCCGGGAGTGGCAATGAGCAGTTCTTC.

This chain uses TRBV12-5 with TRBJ2-6; D is undetermined. CDR1 is LGHNT and CDR2 is FRNRAP in the germline V gene. Between the trimmed V and J ends, which lost 4 bases and 0 bases, there was a span of 1 base. This CDR3 is built from 13 residues. CDR3 protein: CASGSSGANVLTF. The CDR3, as DNA: TGTGCTAGTGGTTCCTCTGGGGCCAACGTCCTGACTTTC.

This sequence joins TRBV2 and TRBJ2-7; D assignment may be TRBD1 or TRBD2 (5 bases each). The V and J ends lost 3 bases and 10 bases respectively, with 10 bases between them. CDR3 length equals 11 residues. From germline, CDR1 is SNHLY and CDR2 FYNNEI. The CDR3 DNA follows: TGTGCCAGCAGTGATGGGGACCCCCAGTACTTC. Amino acid sequence: CASSDGDPQYF.

The CDR3 region has the DNA TGTGCCAGCATGGGGACCCAGACCGGTGACTATGGCTACACCTTC. Its protein is CASMGTQTGDYGYTF. The chain couples TRBV6-6 to TRBJ1-2; D might be TRBD1 (5 bases). The CDR3 is 15 amino acids. From germline, CDR1 is MNHNY and CDR2 SVGAGI (reference sequence). V lost 7 bases to trimming and J lost 3 bases, with 18 bases between them.

The chain combines TRBV5-1 with TRBJ2-2; 7 bases match TRBD1. V was pared by 2 bases and J by 6 bases, with 4 bases of the junction left unmatched. Per the germline V gene, CDR1 is SGHRS and CDR2 is YFSETQ. There are 14 residues in the CDR3. The CDR3 loop is CASSFQGESGELFF. In DNA, the CDR3 is TGCGCCAGCAGCTTTCAGGGGGAGTCCGGGGAGCTGTTTTTT.

This chain uses TRBV19 with TRBJ2-5; no firm D call. Trimming stripped 4 bases from V and 2 bases from J, with 5 bases between. Germline CDR1 reads LNHDA; CDR2 reads SQIVND (reference sequence). This CDR3 region has 12 residues. This CDR3 is CASSNRQETQYF. DNA for the CDR3: TGTGCCAGTAGTAATCGACAAGAGACCCAGTACTTC.

V is TRBV18 and J is TRBJ1-5; tentatively, D is TRBD1 (6 bases). The CDR3 is made up of 13 amino acids. CDR1 is KGHSH and CDR2 is LQKENI in the germline V gene. Deletions cut 6 bases from V and 4 bases from J, with 10 bases between. The DNA of the CDR3 is TGTGCCAGCTCCGGACAGCCTAATCAGCCCCAGCATTTT. Its translation: CASSGQPNQPQHF.

V gene TRBV7-3 combines with J gene TRBJ2-6; possibly TRBD2 for D (6 bases). V was cut by 5 bases and J by 0 bases, with 20 bases left in between. Germline V lookup: CDR1 SGHTA, CDR2 FQGTGA. CDR3 size: 19 residues. CDR3 nucleotides: TGTGCCAGCAGCCCTCGTGGAGGGCGCCCCAGCTCTGGGGCCAACGTCCTGACTTTC. Translating it yields CASSPRGGRPSSGANVLTF.